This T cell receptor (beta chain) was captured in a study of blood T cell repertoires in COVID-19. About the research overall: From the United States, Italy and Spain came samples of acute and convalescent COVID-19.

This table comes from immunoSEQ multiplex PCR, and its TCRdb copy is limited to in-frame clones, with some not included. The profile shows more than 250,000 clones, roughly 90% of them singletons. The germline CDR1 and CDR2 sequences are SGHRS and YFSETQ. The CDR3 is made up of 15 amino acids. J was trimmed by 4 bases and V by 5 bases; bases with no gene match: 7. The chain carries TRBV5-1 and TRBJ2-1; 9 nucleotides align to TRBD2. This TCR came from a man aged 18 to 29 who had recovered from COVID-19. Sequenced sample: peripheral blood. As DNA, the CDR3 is TGCGCCAGCAGTGAGGATCTAGCGGGGTACAATGAGCAGTTCTTC. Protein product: CASSEDLAGYNEQFF.